The source of this T cell receptor (beta chain) is a study of early T cells in non-severe SARS-CoV-2 infection. V was cut by 2 bases and J by 3 bases, with 13 bases left in between. This CDR3 has 15 residues. Germline-derived CDR1 and CDR2 are SGHTS and YDEGEE. The TCR library protocol was used to attach unique molecular identifiers. These identifiers were attached to individual cDNA molecules. TCRdb itself ran the 5' RACE reads through MiXCR, one entry per CDR3 protein. Here the sample spans fewer than 85,000 distinct CDR3 sequences, about 14% being singletons. This clonotype was recorded a few times.

This TCR came from an adult who was a healthcare worker with PCR-confirmed SARS-CoV-2 infection or an uninfected control (not recorded which). The material sequenced was whole blood. The V call is TRBV5-8, the J call TRBJ2-3, with D possibly TRBD2 on 6 matching bases. CDR3 sequence reads: CASSLKRAGTDTQYF. CDR3 nucleotides: TGTGCCAGCAGCTTAAAGCGGGCGGGGACAGATACGCAGTATTTT.